Given below is one TCR beta chain in context. Its antigen is not identified. This sample is part of a study of cytomegalovirus exposure and HLA in healthy donors. About the research overall: The 120 validation repertoires were reported in a later analysis to have been generated on the same platform as the approximately 700 first-cohort repertoires. Study-level findings and limits: TCR clusters originating in the first cohort tended to co-occur in the 100 to 150 validation repertoires, according to a later analysis. Reports described diagnosis of cytomegalovirus status by the classifier as highly specific and sensitive. Cytomegalovirus association was listed for around 180 TCR beta chains.

Only in-frame clones appear in the TCRdb table, and some are missing; sequencing was by immunoSEQ multiplex PCR. This sample has about 220,000 clones; over 80% occur once, and the top ten carry about 0.95%. Between the trimmed V and J ends, which lost 2 bases and 3 bases, there was a span of 10 bases. Germline loops: CDR1 MNHEY, CDR2 SMNVEV (reference sequence). This CDR3 is built from 14 residues. The receptor comes from a woman aged 18 to 35 in good health and CMV-seronegative. The sample consisted of PBMCs. V gene TRBV27 combines with J gene TRBJ1-2; tentative D call: TRBD1 (6 bases). The CDR3 region is CASSLTGTYYGYTF. The CDR3 DNA is TGTGCCAGCAGTTTAACAGGGACCTACTATGGCTACACCTTC.